One and the same sample provided the 23 T cell receptor beta chains below, sequenced in a study of response to subunit inactivated influenza vaccine. In TCRdb, the RT-PCR reads were re-called with MiXCR into one record per CDR3 protein. Found here are around 480,000 distinct CDR3 sequences, approximately 11% of them singletons; the top ten hold roughly 12%. The sample consisted of PBMCs from blood, taken around seven weeks after vaccination. The receptor source for this set is a man aged 50 or older who received an inactivated influenza vaccine.

The V call is TRBV12-3 or TRBV12-4, the J call TRBJ1-1, with no clear D. Between the trimmed V and J ends, which lost 6 bases and 1 base, there was a span of 9 bases. The CDR3 covers 13 residues. CDR3 DNA: TGTGCCAGCAGCGGGGTGGCGAACACTGAAGCTTTCTTT. It yields the protein CASSGVANTEAFF.

There are many counts of this clonotype. The V call is TRBV7-2, the J call TRBJ2-3; TRBD2 might be the D (7 bases). V lost 5 bases and J 4 bases, leaving 16 bases between the germline ends. CDR3 length: 15 residues. Germline V gene sequence: CDR1 SGHTA, CDR2 FQGNSA. CDR3 in amino acids: CASSRSGGSADTQYF. The CDR3 DNA is TGTGCCAGCAGCCGATCGGGGGGCTCAGCAGATACGCAGTATTTT.

This clonotype was seen ten or more times. The rearrangement links TRBV7-2 to TRBJ2-7, with TRBD2 matching 11 bases. V shed 3 bases, J shed 2 bases, and the junction held 3 bases outside the gene matches. Germline lookup yields CDR1 SGHTA and CDR2 FQGNSA. CDR3 size: 15 residues. CDR3 amino acids: CASSLTSGMTYEQYF. The CDR3 bases are TGTGCCAGCAGCTTGACTAGCGGGATGACCTACGAGCAGTACTTC.

V usage is TRBV20-1 and J usage is TRBJ1-5, with unresolved D. This CDR3 region has 15 residues. CDR1 is DFQATT and CDR2 is SNEGSKA in the germline V gene (reference sequence). Trimming shortened V by 0 bases and J by 6 bases, and 15 bases separated the two germline ends. Here the CDR3 reads CSARDLSTVGQPQHF. DNA of the CDR3: TGCAGTGCTAGAGATCTAAGCACAGTTGGTCAGCCCCAGCATTTT.

V gene TRBV7-9 combines with J gene TRBJ1-1; D remains unclear. From germline, CDR1 is SEHNR and CDR2 FQNEAQ (reference sequence). Trimming left V 6 bases short and J 8 bases short, with 13 bases between. CDR3 length equals 12 residues. The CDR3 nucleotides are TGTGCCAGCAGACCAGAGGCCATCGAAGCTTTCTTT. The encoded protein is CASRPEAIEAFF.

This clonotype came up a few times. This chain joins TRBV12-3 or TRBV12-4 and TRBJ2-5, with D possibly being TRBD1 (6 bases). The CDR3 spans 13 residues. The germline V and J ends were trimmed by 6 bases and 1 base, with 9 bases remaining between them. CDR3 nucleotide sequence: TGTGCCAGCAGAGGGGACATCCAAGAGACCCAGTACTTC. It codes for CASRGDIQETQYF.

The CDR3: CASSPPGRSSYEQYF. The CDR3 coding sequence is TGTGCCAGCTCACCACCCGGCAGGAGCTCCTACGAGCAGTACTTC. The V and J genes are TRBV18 and TRBJ2-7; D is ambiguous. Trimming shortened V by 0 bases and J by 0 bases, and 9 bases separated the two germline ends. CDR1 and CDR2 from the germline V gene are KGHSH and LQKENI. The CDR3 has 15 amino acids. Using reference TRBV18 and TRBJ2-7 for the parts outside the CDR3, the full variable domain is NAGVMQNPRHLVRRRGQEARLRCSPMKGHSHVYWYRQLPEEGLKFMVYLQKENIIDESGMPKERFSAEFPKEGPSILRIQQVVRGDSAAYFCASSPPGRSSYEQYFGPGTRLTVT.

The CDR3 bases are TGTGCCAGCATGGCCCTACGCGCTGAGACCCAGTACTTC. It translates to CASMALRAETQYF. The chain is built from TRBV2 and TRBJ2-5; D uncertain. The V end lost 7 bases, the J end lost 5 bases, and 14 bases lay between the germline ends. The CDR3 consists of 13 residues. Germline V gene data show CDR1 as SNHLY and CDR2 as FYNNEI.

The chain employs TRBV7-8 and TRBJ1-1; 8 bases agree with TRBD1. V dropped 5 bases and J dropped 1; count of bases not matched to a gene: 9. This CDR3 has 16 amino acids. Germline V gene data show CDR1 as SGHVS and CDR2 as FQNEAQ. The CDR3 DNA reads as TGTGCCAGCAGCCCCACGCCAGGGGGCAAGAACACTGAAGCTTTCTTT. Protein sequence: CASSPTPGGKNTEAFF. The whole variable domain, filled in from reference TRBV7-8 and TRBJ1-1, reads GAGVSQSPRYKVAKRGQDVALRCDPISGHVSLFWYQQALGQGPEFLTYFQNEAQLDKSGLPSDRFFAERPEGSVSTLKIQRTQQEDSAVYLCASSPTPGGKNTEAFFGQGTRLTVV.

This clonotype was found many times. The chain's CDR3 is CASSVTGKTEAFF. The CDR3 DNA follows: TGTGCCAGCAGCGTCACAGGGAAGACTGAAGCTTTCTTT. V usage is TRBV5-5 and J usage is TRBJ1-1; possible D gene TRBD1, 6 bases. Germline V gene data show CDR1 as SGHKS and CDR2 as YYEKEE (reference sequence). V lost 4 bases to trimming and J lost 5 bases, with 12 bases between them. This CDR3 comprises 13 residues.

This clonotype has a handful of counts. The chain recombines TRBV4-2 with TRBJ2-1; 8 bases map to TRBD2. Germline CDR1 LGHNA, CDR2 YNFKEQ. This CDR3 is 15 amino acids long. The ends lost 0 bases at V and 10 bases at J; junction bases unmatched: 8. CDR3 sequence (DNA): TGTGCCAGCAGCCAAGATGCGAGCGGGAGAGGCGAGCAGTTCTTC. Translated, it gives CASSQDASGRGEQFF.

In regard to this clonotype: Because it lacks the conserved phenylalanine or tryptophan at the end, this CDR3 is likely a read error. The V and J genes are TRBV27 and TRBJ2-1; D possibly corresponds to TRBD2 (5 bases). V was shortened by 4 bases and J by 4 bases, with 14 bases between the two germline ends. Germline assignment: CDR1 MNHEY and CDR2 SMNVEV (reference sequence). The CDR3 spans 15 residues. CDR3 DNA sequence: TGTGCCAGCAGTTCGGCGGGTCCACTTTACAATGAGCAGTTCTAC. It encodes CASSSAGPLYNEQFY.

In this sample, this clonotype turned up a few times. V is TRBV6-1 and J is TRBJ2-7; D is perhaps TRBD1 (6 bases). Germline V CDR1 and CDR2: MNHNS, SASEGT. CDR3 length: 13 residues. V was pared by 10 bases and J by 2 bases, with 15 bases between. CDR3 sequence: CATHRQAPYEQYF. The DNA of the CDR3 is TGTGCCACCCACCGACAGGCGCCCTACGAGCAGTACTTC.

The rearrangement uses TRBV12-3 or TRBV12-4 and TRBJ2-7, with 9 bases aligning to TRBD1. The CDR3 length is 18 residues. J was trimmed by 3 bases and V by 3 bases; bases with no gene match: 15. CDR3 protein: CASSFRVTIQGANYEQYF. Here the CDR3 DNA reads TGTGCCAGCAGTTTCCGGGTTACGATACAGGGGGCTAACTACGAGCAGTACTTC.

This clonotype was counted between two and nine times. The J gene is TRBJ2-1, the V gene TRBV7-9; 7 bases are a match to TRBD2. The CDR3 has 14 amino acids. V trimming: 0 bases; J trimming: 10 bases; junction bases outside the gene matches: 6. Germline loops: CDR1 SEHNR, CDR2 FQNEAQ (reference sequence). The CDR3 is CASSLAGAGREQFF. The CDR3 bases are TGTGCCAGCAGCTTAGCGGGAGCGGGAAGAGAGCAGTTCTTC. Full variable domain (missing parts from reference TRBV7-9 and TRBJ2-1): DTGVSQNPRHKITKRGQNVTFRCDPISEHNRLYWYRQTLGQGPEFLTYFQNEAQLEKSRLLSDRFSAERPKGSFSTLEIQRTEQGDSAMYLCASSLAGAGREQFFGPGTRLTVL.

The gene calls are TRBV20-1 and TRBJ2-7; 10 positions match TRBD2. CDR1 is DFQATT, CDR2 SNEGSKA, per germline (reference sequence). The CDR3 contains 17 residues. The ends lost 1 base at V and 0 bases at J; junction bases unmatched: 9. Here the CDR3 DNA reads TGCAGTGCTAGAGGGGGTTTGCCTAGCGGGAGCTCCTACGAGCAGTACTTC. The encoded protein is CSARGGLPSGSSYEQYF.

This clonotype was observed many times. The chain combines TRBV5-5 with TRBJ1-2, with a weak D call TRBD1 (5 bases). V lost 2 bases to trimming and J lost 6 bases, with 11 bases between them. The germline V gene has CDR1 SGHKS and CDR2 YYEKEE (reference sequence). This CDR3 comprises 13 residues. The CDR3 coding sequence is TGTGCCAGCAGCTTACGTCAGGGTGATGGCTACACCTTC. Its protein is CASSLRQGDGYTF.

Here the CDR3 reads CSARDVSNQPQHF. The CDR3, as DNA: TGCAGTGCTAGAGACGTGTCCAATCAGCCCCAGCATTTT. The chain links TRBV20-1 to TRBJ1-5, with D unresolved. The CDR3 has 13 residues. Per germline, CDR1 DFQATT and CDR2 SNEGSKA (reference sequence). V lost 0 bases and J lost 3, with 6 bases in between.

This clonotype came up a few times. CDR3 amino acids: CASSPNPDRVFGQYF. In nucleotides, the CDR3 is TGTGCCAGCAGCCCTAACCCCGACAGGGTCTTTGGGCAGTACTTC. The chain combines TRBV6-2 or TRBV6-3 with TRBJ2-7; 7 bases align to TRBD1. The CDR3 spans 15 residues. V lost 6 bases and J lost 9; bases outside the gene matches: 17. Per germline, CDR1 MNHEY and CDR2 SVGEGT.

V usage is TRBV5-1 and J usage is TRBJ2-3; 7 nucleotides match TRBD2. This CDR3 comprises 15 residues. Germline CDR1 is SGHRS and CDR2 is YFSETQ. V trimming: 1 base; J trimming: 4 bases; junction bases outside the gene matches: 6. CDR3 protein: CASSLRAGEADTQYF. For the CDR3, the DNA is TGCGCCAGCAGCTTGAGGGCGGGAGAGGCAGATACGCAGTATTTT.

At least ten counts were recorded for this clonotype. V gene TRBV15 combines with J gene TRBJ2-1; 8 bases are a match to TRBD2. This CDR3 is built from 16 residues. The germline CDR1 and CDR2 sequences are LNHNV and YYDKDF (reference sequence). J was trimmed by 4 bases and V by 0 bases; bases with no gene match: 5. For the CDR3, the DNA is TGTGCCACCAGCAGAGAACTAGCGGATTTATACAATGAGCAGTTCTTC. It yields the protein CATSRELADLYNEQFF.

The rearrangement uses TRBV28 and TRBJ2-2; D remains unclear. Germline assignment: CDR1 MDHEN and CDR2 SYDVKM. The V gene lost 5 bases and the J gene lost 7 bases, with 11 bases spanning the gap. The CDR3 has 13 residues. The DNA for the CDR3 is TGTGCCAGCAGTCGAACGACTGTCGGGGAGCTGTTTTTT. Translated, it gives CASSRTTVGELFF.

This clonotype was detected many times. This chain uses TRBV12-3 or TRBV12-4 with TRBJ2-1; 9 bases align to TRBD2. The CDR3 is 14 residues long. Germline trimming cut 6 bases from V and 7 bases from J; bases unmatched to any gene: 7. DNA for the CDR3: TGTGCCAGCAGCCGAGGACTAGCGCTAAATGAGCAGTTCTTC. It is translated as CASSRGLALNEQFF.